Listed here are 23 T cell receptor beta chains from one sample, sequenced in a study of siplizumab effects on memory and regulatory T cells. This table comes from immunoSEQ multiplex PCR, and its TCRdb copy is limited to in-frame clones, with some not included. The sample includes more than 95,000 clones, approximately 93% of them seen just once. The source material was Tregs sorted from blood. These receptors came from a human donor in good health.

The rearrangement joins TRBV2 to TRBJ2-7; 9 positions match TRBD1. J was trimmed by 2 bases and V by 6 bases; bases with no gene match: 5. This CDR3 region has 14 residues. Germline V gene data show CDR1 as SNHLY and CDR2 as FYNNEI. The CDR3 here is CASRKTGGTYEQYF. The DNA for the CDR3 is TGTGCCAGCAGGAAGACAGGGGGAACCTACGAGCAGTACTTC.

V and J are TRBV30 and TRBJ1-5; D unresolved. The V and J ends lost 4 bases and 6 bases respectively, with 13 bases between them. This CDR3 is built from 13 residues. Per the germline V gene, CDR1 is GTSNPN and CDR2 is SVGIG (reference sequence). Here the CDR3 DNA reads TGTGCCTGGAATTTTCAGAACGGTCAGCCCCAGCATTTT. Protein product: CAWNFQNGQPQHF. The variable domain in full, completed from reference TRBV30 and TRBJ1-5, reads SQTIHQWPATLVQPVGSPLSLECTVEGTSNPNLYWYRQAAGRGLQLLFYSVGIGQISSEVPQNLSASRPQDRQFILSSKKLLLSDSGFYLCAWNFQNGQPQHFGDGTRLSIL.

This clone was picked up one time. The chain couples TRBV10-3 to TRBJ1-1; no firm D call. The CDR3 contains 13 residues. Germline CDR1 is ENHRY and CDR2 is SYGVKD. V was cut by 11 bases and J by 3 bases, with 16 bases left in between. CDR3 protein: CAGSRSSDTEAFF. CDR3 sequence (DNA): TGTGCCGGAAGCAGGTCATCGGACACTGAAGCTTTCTTT.

Worth noting for this clone: This CDR3 is also generated by other DNA sequences in the sample. V is TRBV5-1 and J is TRBJ2-5; TRBD1 might be the D (6 bases). Trimming removed 1 base at V and 2 bases at J, with 9 bases between. Looked up from germline, CDR1 is SGHRS and CDR2 is YFSETQ. The CDR3 has 14 amino acids. CDR3: CASSLQGRQETQYF. The CDR3 nucleotides are TGCGCCAGCAGCTTGCAGGGGCGGCAAGAGACCCAGTACTTC.

V is TRBV2 and J is TRBJ2-7; 9 bases align to TRBD2. Germline V gene lookup returns CDR1 SNHLY and CDR2 FYNNEI. Germline trimming cut 2 bases from V and 3 bases from J; bases unmatched to any gene: 8. This CDR3 is 16 amino acids long. The DNA for the CDR3 is TGTGCCAGCAGTGAATGGGAGCGGGGGGCAAGCTACGAGCAGTACTTC. It is translated as CASSEWERGASYEQYF.

On this clone: This sample also contains other DNA sequences that code for the same CDR3. The V gene is TRBV18, the J gene TRBJ2-3, with D unclear. Germline V gene lookup returns CDR1 KGHSH and CDR2 LQKENI. The CDR3 covers 12 residues. Trimming removed 2 bases at V and 2 bases at J, with 2 bases between. The chain's CDR3 is CASSPSTDTQYF. In DNA form, the CDR3 reads TGTGCCAGCTCACCATCCACAGATACGCAGTATTTT.

The chain is built from TRBV30 and TRBJ1-4; no firm D call. The CDR3 covers 12 residues. The V gene's germline CDR1 is GTSNPN and CDR2 SVGIG (reference sequence). V was cut by 0 bases and J by 10 bases, with 9 bases left in between. In nucleotides, the CDR3 is TGTGCCTGGAGTGTCGAGCGGATAAAACTGTTTTTT. Translated: CAWSVERIKLFF.

The V gene is TRBV19, the J gene TRBJ2-3; 12 positions agree with TRBD2. Germline-derived CDR1 and CDR2 are LNHDA and SQIVND (reference sequence). The trim removed 4 bases at V and 4 bases at J, leaving 3 bases unmatched. CDR3 size: 15 residues. The chain's CDR3 is CASSRTSGKSDTQYF. Written as DNA, the CDR3 is TGTGCCAGTAGTAGGACTAGCGGGAAGTCAGATACGCAGTATTTT.

The chain couples TRBV5-1 to TRBJ1-3, with 7 bases aligning to TRBD1. The germline V gene has CDR1 SGHRS and CDR2 YFSETQ. The junction had 10 bases not matched to a gene; V was cut back by 7 bases and J by 6 bases. This CDR3 is built from 14 residues. This chain's CDR3 is CASASLGQPNTIYF. CDR3 nucleotide sequence: TGCGCCAGCGCCAGTTTGGGACAGCCAAACACCATATATTTT.

The CDR3 DNA follows: TGTGCCAGCTCACCTGCCGCGGGGGGCCCGAGCTCCTACGAGCAGTACTTC. This translates into CASSPAAGGPSSYEQYF. J is TRBJ2-7 and V is TRBV18; 8 bases agree with TRBD2. Germline V lookup: CDR1 KGHSH, CDR2 LQKENI. This CDR3 contains 17 residues. The ends lost 3 bases at V and 0 bases at J; junction bases unmatched: 10.

This clone was seen just once. Written as DNA, the CDR3 is TGTGCCAGCAGCTTGGTTGATGGGAATGGCTACACCTTC. Encoded protein: CASSLVDGNGYTF. This chain connects TRBV5-4 to TRBJ1-2; no firm D call. The CDR3 loop spans 13 amino acids. The germline V gene has CDR1 SGHNT and CDR2 YYREEE (reference sequence). V lost 0 bases, J lost 6 bases, and 9 bases lay in between.

CDR3: CASTRLNTGELFF. CDR3 DNA sequence: TGCGCCAGCACGCGATTAAACACCGGGGAGCTGTTTTTT. The V gene is TRBV5-1, the J gene TRBJ2-2; D is unclear. Trimming removed 6 bases at V and 2 bases at J, with 8 bases between. This CDR3 has 13 amino acids. The germline CDR1 and CDR2 sequences are SGHRS and YFSETQ.

The gene calls are TRBV19 and TRBJ1-2; D possibly corresponds to TRBD1 (5 bases). The CDR3 has 17 residues. CDR1 is LNHDA, CDR2 SQIVND, per germline (reference sequence). V lost 4 bases to trimming and J lost 4 bases, with 22 bases between them. The CDR3 nucleotides read TGTGCCAGTAGTAGCCTCGACAGTGTCGGTTTGGTCTATGGCTACACCTTC. Amino acids: CASSSLDSVGLVYGYTF.

This rearrangement joins TRBV27 to TRBJ1-4, with no clear D. Trimming left V 5 bases short and J 2 bases short, with 9 bases between. The germline CDR1 and CDR2 sequences are MNHEY and SMNVEV (reference sequence). The CDR3 runs to 14 residues. In DNA form, the CDR3 reads TGTGCCAGCAGTCCCCAATACACTAATGAAAAACTGTTTTTT. It yields the protein CASSPQYTNEKLFF.

This chain connects TRBV7-3 to TRBJ2-1; TRBD1 agrees at 7 bases. This CDR3 has 16 residues. Germline lookup yields CDR1 SGHTA and CDR2 FQGTGA. V lost 3 bases and J lost 8; bases outside the gene matches: 13. CDR3 in amino acids: CASSFAGTEPRDEQFF. CDR3 in DNA: TGTGCCAGCAGCTTCGCCGGGACAGAGCCTCGTGATGAGCAGTTCTTC.

This clone turned up a few times. CDR3 sequence: CASARQGNYGYTF. The CDR3 DNA reads as TGTGCCAGCGCGAGACAGGGGAACTATGGCTACACCTTC. The rearrangement uses TRBV6-5 and TRBJ1-2, with TRBD1 identical over 8 bases. The CDR3 has 13 residues. Per the germline V gene, CDR1 is MNHEY and CDR2 is SVGAGI. Trimming cost V 8 bases and J 2 bases; bases outside gene matches: 4.

The chain links TRBV18 to TRBJ1-2; D is uncertain. V lost 2 bases and J 2 bases, leaving 15 bases between the germline ends. Germline lookup yields CDR1 KGHSH and CDR2 LQKENI. This CDR3 comprises 16 residues. The CDR3 loop is CASSPIHGTGNYGYTF. CDR3 in DNA: TGTGCCAGCTCACCAATCCACGGAACGGGGAACTATGGCTACACCTTC.

This rearrangement joins TRBV5-1 to TRBJ2-7; weak D call: TRBD1 (5 bases). Between the trimmed V and J ends, which lost 3 bases and 2 bases, there was a span of 12 bases. CDR3 length equals 14 residues. Germline V gives CDR1 SGHRS, CDR2 YFSETQ. The CDR3 here is CASSWGLGTYEQYF. For the CDR3, the DNA is TGCGCCAGCAGCTGGGGCTTGGGTACCTACGAGCAGTACTTC.

V is TRBV6-1 and J is TRBJ2-4; D unresolved. This CDR3 has 12 amino acids. Trimming took 4 bases from V and 9 from J, leaving 10 bases between them. Germline V gives CDR1 MNHNS, CDR2 SASEGT. CDR3 bases: TGTGCCAGCAGTGGTAGGGTGACCATTCAGTACTTC. This codes for CASSGRVTIQYF.

This clone was counted between two and nine times. The V call is TRBV5-1, the J call TRBJ1-1, with a possible D match to TRBD1 (5 bases). The CDR3 is 15 residues long. Germline assignment: CDR1 SGHRS and CDR2 YFSETQ. Deletions cut 0 bases from V and 4 bases from J, with 13 bases between. DNA of the CDR3: TGCGCCAGCAGCTTGGACAGGCTGGGGGGCACTGAAGCTTTCTTT. Translating gives CASSLDRLGGTEAFF.

The V gene is TRBV19, the J gene TRBJ1-2; 7 nucleotides line up with TRBD1. The germline gives CDR1 LNHDA, CDR2 SQIVND (reference sequence). The length of the CDR3 is 13 residues. With V trimmed by 5 bases and J by 6 bases, 6 bases remained unmatched. The CDR3 protein is CASSATGDNGYTF. The CDR3 DNA sequence: TGTGCCAGTAGTGCTACAGGGGATAATGGCTACACCTTC.

A single count supports this clone. The chain joins TRBV15 to TRBJ2-5; the D is unclear. The CDR3 runs to 12 residues. Germline values: CDR1 LNHNV, CDR2 YYDKDF (reference sequence). V lost 1 base and J lost 4, with 4 bases in between. CDR3 loop: CATSRVLETQYF. CDR3 DNA sequence: TGTGCCACCAGCAGAGTGCTAGAGACCCAGTACTTC.

The gene calls are TRBV29-1 and TRBJ1-1; D uncertain. V lost 7 bases, J lost 1 base, and 16 bases lay in between. Germline V CDR1 and CDR2: SQVTM, ANQGSEA. The CDR3 length is 14 residues. The DNA of the CDR3 is TGCAGCGCCAGACGGACGGGAACGAACACTGAAGCTTTCTTT. Protein product: CSARRTGTNTEAFF. Based on the CDR3 plus reference TRBV29-1 and TRBJ1-1, the full variable domain is SAVISQKPSRDICQRGTSLTIQCQVDSQVTMMFWYRQQPGQSLTLIATANQGSEATYESGFVIDKFPISRPNLTFSTLTVSNMSPEDSSIYLCSARRTGTNTEAFFGQGTRLTVV.